The 19 T cell receptor beta chains below come from one sample, sequenced in a study of early T cells in non-severe SARS-CoV-2 infection. TCRdb itself ran the 5' RACE reads through MiXCR, one entry per CDR3 protein. The data hold tens of thousands of distinct CDR3 sequences, with approximately 13% observed a single time. What was sequenced was whole blood. The receptor set was obtained from an adult who was a healthcare worker with PCR-confirmed SARS-CoV-2 infection or an uninfected control (not recorded which).

This clonotype was seen ten or more times. The chain links TRBV29-1 to TRBJ2-5; the D is unclear. CDR1 is SQVTM, CDR2 ANQGSEA, per germline. The CDR3 spans 10 residues. Trimming left V 3 bases short and J 5 bases short, with 4 bases between. The CDR3 spells CSVEWETQYF. Written as DNA, the CDR3 is TGCAGCGTTGAGTGGGAGACCCAGTACTTC.

This clonotype was counted a few times. The chain employs TRBV10-3 and TRBJ2-3; 11 bases fit TRBD2. Germline V CDR1 and CDR2: ENHRY, SYGVKD. This CDR3 contains 16 residues. V shed 3 bases and J 5 bases; nucleotides not matched to a gene: 7. CDR3: CAISEGLAGPQDTQYF. Written as DNA, the CDR3 is TGTGCCATCAGTGAAGGACTAGCGGGTCCGCAAGATACGCAGTATTTT.

This clonotype was recorded many times. The CDR3 DNA sequence: TGTGCCAGCAGCTTAGCAGTCAGCACTGAAGCTTTCTTT. Amino acid sequence: CASSLAVSTEAFF. The chain combines TRBV7-6 with TRBJ1-1; no clear D. This CDR3 is 13 amino acids long. V dropped 0 bases and J dropped 4 bases, with 6 bases sitting between them. Germline V CDR1 and CDR2: SGHVS, FNYEAQ.

This clonotype has at least ten counts. This chain's CDR3 is CASSRAGRGEKLFF. CDR3 in DNA: TGTGCCAGCAGTCGCGCTGGGAGAGGAGAAAAACTGTTTTTT. This chain uses TRBV7-2 with TRBJ1-4; no clear D. CDR1 is SGHTA, CDR2 FQGNSA, per germline. Trimming removed 6 bases at V and 8 bases at J, with 16 bases between. The CDR3 covers 14 residues.

This rearrangement joins TRBV9 to TRBJ2-2, with 11 positions matching TRBD2. V was pared by 5 bases and J by 3 bases, with 12 bases of the junction left unmatched. The CDR3 sequence is 18 residues long. Germline CDR1 and CDR2: SGDLS and YYNGEE. The CDR3 here is CASRARHSGRADTGELFF. The CDR3 DNA is TGTGCCAGCAGAGCTCGTCATAGCGGGAGGGCCGACACCGGGGAGCTGTTTTTT.

The chain recombines TRBV7-9 with TRBJ2-7; D is ambiguous. V was pared by 1 base and J by 2 bases, with 9 bases between. This CDR3 contains 14 residues. Germline loops: CDR1 SEHNR, CDR2 FQNEAQ (reference sequence). DNA of the CDR3: TGTGCCAGCAGCTTAGGATTACAGCCCTACGAGCAGTACTTC. Its protein is CASSLGLQPYEQYF.

The J gene is TRBJ2-4, the V gene TRBV19; D possibly corresponds to TRBD1 (6 bases). The V and J ends lost 7 bases and 13 bases respectively, with 14 bases between them. Germline V gives CDR1 LNHDA, CDR2 SQIVND (reference sequence). The length of the CDR3 is 11 residues. The CDR3 nucleotides read TGTGCCAGTAATTCAGGTGGGACACAGTACTTC. Translated, it gives CASNSGGTQYF.

The chain couples TRBV9 to TRBJ2-3, with 8 bases lining up with TRBD1. CDR3 length: 14 residues. J lost 5 bases, V lost 4 bases, and 6 bases had no gene match. CDR1 is SGDLS and CDR2 is YYNGEE in the germline V gene. In DNA, the CDR3 is TGTGCCAGCAGCCCTGAGGACAGGGTAGATACGCAGTATTTT. This sequence encodes CASSPEDRVDTQYF.

The V and J genes are TRBV20-1 and TRBJ2-7; D possibly corresponds to TRBD2 (6 bases). Germline values: CDR1 DFQATT, CDR2 SNEGSKA (reference sequence). CDR3 length: 14 residues. The V and J ends lost 5 bases and 1 base respectively, with 15 bases between them. The CDR3 protein is CSAQRGSGSYEQYF. The CDR3 nucleotides are TGCAGTGCTCAAAGGGGTAGCGGTTCCTACGAGCAGTACTTC.

This clonotype has a handful of counts. The rearrangement uses TRBV24-1 and TRBJ2-3, with no clear D. V gave up 8 bases and J gave up 1 base, with 9 bases separating them. CDR1 and CDR2 from the germline V gene are KGHDR and SFDVKD. The CDR3 is 13 amino acids. As DNA, the CDR3 is TGTGCCACCATGGGGTCAGGCACAGATACGCAGTATTTT. Residues: CATMGSGTDTQYF.

This clonotype has just a few counts. The chain couples TRBV2 to TRBJ1-2; D not resolved. Trimming took 3 bases from V and 4 from J, leaving 9 bases between them. Germline loops: CDR1 SNHLY, CDR2 FYNNEI. This CDR3 is 13 amino acids long. CDR3 DNA sequence: TGTGCCAGCAGTGATCAGCTTATCTATGGCTACACCTTC. Translating gives CASSDQLIYGYTF.

This clonotype was found many times. The chain has TRBV6-6 and TRBJ1-1; D gene unclear. V was pared by 2 bases and J by 3 bases, with 4 bases between. Germline V gives CDR1 MNHNY, CDR2 SVGAGI (reference sequence). This CDR3 region has 12 residues. The CDR3 bases are TGTGCCAGCAGTTACGGAGACACTGAAGCTTTCTTT. The encoded protein is CASSYGDTEAFF.

V is TRBV10-3 and J is TRBJ2-3; D gene uncertain. The germline V gene encodes CDR1 ENHRY and CDR2 SYGVKD. The CDR3 spans 15 residues. Trimming left V 2 bases short and J 6 bases short, with 15 bases between. Written as DNA, the CDR3 is TGTGCCATCAGTGAGCGGCTACCCACATGGGATACGCAGTATTTT. As protein: CAISERLPTWDTQYF.

This chain connects TRBV11-2 to TRBJ2-5; TRBD2 might be the D (5 bases). This CDR3 comprises 16 residues. The germline CDR1 and CDR2 sequences are SGHAT and FQNNGV. The V end lost 4 bases, the J end lost 1 base, and 16 bases lay between the germline ends. DNA for the CDR3: TGTGCCAGCAGCTCCGGGTTAGCGCCCTCCCAAGAGACCCAGTACTTC. Protein sequence: CASSSGLAPSQETQYF.

There are many counts of this clonotype. This chain connects TRBV28 to TRBJ2-7, with D possibly TRBD2 on 6 matching bases. Trimming stripped 3 bases from V and 6 bases from J, with 15 bases between. The germline V gene encodes CDR1 MDHEN and CDR2 SYDVKM. The CDR3 spans 14 residues. The CDR3 is CASSFGREASEQYF. The CDR3, as DNA: TGTGCCAGCAGTTTCGGCAGGGAGGCCAGCGAGCAGTACTTC.

This clonotype showed up just a few times. V is TRBV6-2 or TRBV6-3 and J is TRBJ2-1, with TRBD2 matching over 8 bases. Germline trimming cut 6 bases from V and 1 base from J; bases unmatched to any gene: 5. This CDR3 region has 15 residues. Germline CDR1 is MNHEY and CDR2 is SVGEGT. CDR3 sequence (DNA): TGTGCCAGCAGCTGGACTAGCCCGTCCTACAATGAGCAGTTCTTC. It translates to CASSWTSPSYNEQFF.

This clonotype was seen at least ten times. This chain joins TRBV10-2 and TRBJ1-6; D is ambiguous. The CDR3 has 14 amino acids. From germline, CDR1 is WSHSY and CDR2 SAAADI. The V and J ends lost 8 bases and 10 bases respectively, with 18 bases between them. CDR3 sequence: CASHPAGFDSPLHF. In DNA, the CDR3 is TGCGCCAGCCATCCGGCGGGGTTTGACTCACCCCTCCACTTT.

This clonotype was counted at least ten times. The CDR3 region has the DNA TGCGCCAGCAGCTTGGGCTACAGCGTGAACACCGGGGAGCTGTTTTTT. This translates into CASSLGYSVNTGELFF. This chain links TRBV5-1 with TRBJ2-2, with no clear D. Germline V gives CDR1 SGHRS, CDR2 YFSETQ. Trimming removed 0 bases from V and 1 base from J, with 10 bases in between. This CDR3 is built from 16 residues.

This chain links TRBV7-2 with TRBJ2-1; possibly TRBD1 for D (5 bases). In germline, CDR1 is SGHTA, CDR2 FQGNSA. The CDR3 extends over 14 amino acids. Trimming pared 4 bases from V and 15 bases from J, leaving 22 bases between. The CDR3 sequence: CASSSHIIQVVAFF. CDR3 nucleotide sequence: TGTGCCAGCAGCTCCCACATAATACAGGTAGTTGCGTTCTTC.